This passage covers 17 T cell receptor beta chains from one sample sequenced in a study of T cells in Graves' hyperthyroidism and ophthalmopathy. Amplification targeted TCR beta CDR3 regions from RNA transcripts. The study used the HTBI primer set for a first-round RT-PCR of the TCR CDR3. A single record per CDR3 protein comes from TCRdb applying MiXCR to the multiplex PCR reads. The profile shows under 250,000 distinct CDR3 sequences, roughly a sixth of them singletons. The sample comprised blood. The receptors originated from a woman aged 50 to 60 with Graves' hyperthyroidism.

This clonotype came up many times. This rearrangement joins TRBV20-1 to TRBJ2-3; D possibly corresponds to TRBD2 (5 bases). Germline V gene sequence: CDR1 DFQATT, CDR2 SNEGSKA (reference sequence). The CDR3 is 15 amino acids. V shed 0 bases and J shed 2 bases, with 12 bases lying between them. CDR3 DNA sequence: TGCAGTGCTAGAGATTCATCGGGATTCACAGATACGCAGTATTTT. This translates into CSARDSSGFTDTQYF.

Many counts were recorded for this clonotype. This chain uses TRBV3-1 with TRBJ2-5; 12 bases are a match to TRBD2. This CDR3 is built from 16 residues. The V segment lost 2 bases and the J segment 6 bases; nucleotides outside the gene matches: 7. Germline V lookup: CDR1 LGHDT, CDR2 YNNKEL (reference sequence). The CDR3 DNA is TGTGCCAGCAGCCAATCTACTAGCGGGAGGCAGAAGACCCAGTACTTC. Protein sequence: CASSQSTSGRQKTQYF.

V is TRBV20-1 and J is TRBJ1-6; possibly TRBD1 for D (5 bases). This CDR3 contains 15 residues. The V gene's germline CDR1 is DFQATT and CDR2 SNEGSKA (reference sequence). V gave up 3 bases and J gave up 6 bases, with 15 bases separating them. CDR3 amino acids: CSASLGVTLNSPLHF. CDR3 DNA sequence: TGCAGTGCTAGCCTGGGGGTCACCCTTAATTCACCCCTCCACTTT.

This clonotype was recorded at least ten times. The chain combines TRBV15 with TRBJ2-1, with D perhaps being TRBD1 or TRBD2 (6 bases each). Per the germline V gene, CDR1 is LNHNV and CDR2 is YYDKDF (reference sequence). V was shortened by 9 bases and J by 5 bases, with 17 bases between the two germline ends. There are 14 residues in the CDR3. The CDR3 DNA reads as TGTGCCACGCAAAGGGGGGAACGTCACAATGAGCAGTTCTTC. It codes for CATQRGERHNEQFF.

This clonotype was detected many times. This chain connects TRBV3-1 to TRBJ1-2; D is undetermined. In germline, CDR1 is LGHDT, CDR2 YNNKEL (reference sequence). CDR3 length: 16 amino acids. Trimming removed 0 bases from V and 5 bases from J, with 16 bases in between. The DNA of the CDR3 is TGTGCCAGCAGCCAAGATGCCGAGGCGGTGGGATATGGCTACACCTTC. It yields the protein CASSQDAEAVGYGYTF.

This clonotype was counted ten times or more. The chain couples TRBV3-1 to TRBJ1-1; 9 bases map to TRBD1. The CDR3 has 16 residues. V shed 0 bases and J 1 base; nucleotides not matched to a gene: 3. Germline values: CDR1 LGHDT, CDR2 YNNKEL (reference sequence). This CDR3 is CASSQDGTGWNTEAFF. The CDR3 DNA follows: TGTGCCAGCAGCCAAGATGGGACAGGGTGGAACACTGAAGCTTTCTTT.

The CDR3 sequence: CASTPRGGRGYTF. CDR3 DNA: TGTGCCAGCACCCCCAGGGGGGGGAGAGGCTACACCTTC. V gene TRBV28 combines with J gene TRBJ1-2; 7 bases fit TRBD1. The germline V gene encodes CDR1 MDHEN and CDR2 SYDVKM. J gave up 8 bases and V 7 bases, and 10 bases lay outside the gene matches. CDR3 length: 13 amino acids.

Many counts were recorded for this clonotype. This sequence joins TRBV5-1 and TRBJ2-3; no definite D call. Between the trimmed V and J ends, which lost 0 bases and 0 bases, there was a span of 11 bases. The CDR3 spans 16 residues. Germline V gene sequence: CDR1 SGHRS, CDR2 YFSETQ. The CDR3 nucleotides read TGCGCCAGCAGCTTGGCCGGCGCTCATAGCACAGATACGCAGTATTTT. Translation: CASSLAGAHSTDTQYF.

The chain carries TRBV13 and TRBJ1-1; no clear D gene. Germline V gene sequence: CDR1 PRHDT, CDR2 FYEKMQ (reference sequence). V dropped 0 bases and J dropped 1 base, with 12 bases sitting between them. This CDR3 contains 16 residues. CDR3 amino acids: CASSLGPQNSNTEAFF. The CDR3 nucleotides read TGTGCCAGCAGCTTAGGTCCCCAAAACTCGAACACTGAAGCTTTCTTT.

Only a few counts were recorded for this clonotype. The gene calls are TRBV10-2 and TRBJ1-5, with D hard to call. The V and J ends lost 0 bases and 6 bases respectively, with 3 bases between them. CDR1 WSHSY and CDR2 SAAADI come from the germline V gene. The CDR3 totals 12 residues. CDR3 amino acids: CASSESSQPQHF. In DNA, the CDR3 is TGCGCCAGCAGTGAGTCGTCTCAGCCCCAGCATTTT.

This clonotype was observed a handful of times. The chain links TRBV19 to TRBJ2-5, with D unresolved. V was clipped by 3 bases and J by 0 bases, with 5 bases between them. Per the germline V gene, CDR1 is LNHDA and CDR2 is SQIVND (reference sequence). This CDR3 region has 13 residues. The CDR3 spells CASSIVYQETQYF. The DNA for the CDR3 is TGTGCCAGTAGTATCGTCTACCAAGAGACCCAGTACTTC.

This clonotype showed up just a few times. J is TRBJ2-7 and V is TRBV30; 10 nucleotides match TRBD1. V lost 3 bases to trimming and J lost 4 bases; unmatched junction nucleotides: 9. Germline CDR1 GTSNPN, CDR2 SVGIG (reference sequence). CDR3 length: 15 residues. In DNA form, the CDR3 reads TGTGCCTGGAGGCCCCCGGGACAGGGGTTTTACGAGCAGTACTTC. It yields the protein CAWRPPGQGFYEQYF.

The rearrangement joins TRBV7-9 to TRBJ1-2, with 7 bases aligning to TRBD1. CDR3 length: 12 amino acids. CDR1 is SEHNR, CDR2 FQNEAQ, per germline (reference sequence). V was clipped by 3 bases and J by 8 bases; unmatched bases: 3. The CDR3, as DNA: TGTGCCAGCAGCTTTGACAGGGAAGGCTACACCTTC. Translated: CASSFDREGYTF.

This clonotype was observed at least ten times. The rearrangement uses TRBV7-2 and TRBJ2-3; no clear D. The CDR3 loop spans 15 amino acids. Germline lookup yields CDR1 SGHTA and CDR2 FQGNSA. V was shortened by 3 bases and J by 4 bases, with 14 bases between the two germline ends. The CDR3 DNA reads as TGTGCCAGCAGCTTTTGGGCAGCCGAGGCAGATACGCAGTATTTT. Its translation: CASSFWAAEADTQYF. The entire variable domain, with the rest obtained from reference TRBV7-2 and TRBJ2-3, is as follows: GAGVSQSPSNKVTEKGKDVELRCDPISGHTALYWYRQSLGQGLEFLIYFQGNSAPDKSGLPSDRFSAERTGGSVSTLTIQRTQQEDSAVYLCASSFWAAEADTQYFGPGTRLTVL.

The CDR3 protein is CASSHSGSLGSYNEQFF. DNA of the CDR3: TGTGCCAGCAGTCATAGCGGGAGCTTGGGGTCCTACAATGAGCAGTTCTTC. The chain couples TRBV6-4 to TRBJ2-1; 9 nucleotides agree with TRBD2. J lost 1 base, V lost 5 bases, and 9 bases had no gene match. The V gene's germline CDR1 is MRHNA and CDR2 SNTAGT. The CDR3 extends over 17 amino acids.

This clonotype was seen many times. The V gene is TRBV7-6, the J gene TRBJ2-1; D possibly corresponds to TRBD2 (6 bases). The CDR3 spans 15 residues. From germline, CDR1 is SGHVS and CDR2 FNYEAQ. The V and J ends lost 5 bases and 2 bases respectively, with 13 bases between them. CDR3 sequence: CASSLSSGTYNEQFF. DNA for the CDR3: TGTGCCAGCAGCCTCAGTAGCGGTACCTACAATGAGCAGTTCTTC.

This clonotype was found a few times. The gene calls are TRBV7-3 and TRBJ2-2, with TRBD2 matching over 13 bases. Germline V gene sequence: CDR1 SGHTA, CDR2 FQGTGA. J gave up 4 bases and V 5 bases, and 10 bases lay outside the gene matches. The CDR3 is 18 residues long. The DNA for the CDR3 is TGTGCCAGCAGCCAAGGGGGACTAGCGGGAACCCGCACCGGGGAGCTGTTTTTT. This encodes CASSQGGLAGTRTGELFF.